The 7 T cell receptor beta chains reported below all come from one sample, sequenced in a study of tumor and adjacent non-tumor tissue in lung cancer. The template was RNA from unsorted bulk tissue. The normal lung tissue was taken more than 3 cm from the tumor edge. TCRbeta libraries were built with three rounds of nested PCR, modified from ARM-PCR. From the multiplex PCR reads, TCRdb called clonotypes with MiXCR, one entry per CDR3 protein. The data hold 90,000 to 120,000 distinct CDR3 sequences, with approximately 65% observed a single time. Sequenced sample: distant non-tumor lung tissue. The receptors originated from a man aged 25 to 40 with non-small cell lung cancer.

Details on this clonotype: No conserved phenylalanine or tryptophan ends this CDR3, so it is likely a read error. The chain recombines TRBV6-6 with TRBJ2-5; D gene ambiguous. Germline V CDR1 and CDR2: MNHNY, SVGAGI (reference sequence). This CDR3 contains 11 residues. CDR3 coding DNA: TGTGCCAGTAGTTACGATGAGACCCAGTACATC. Its protein product is CASSYDETQYI.

Of note for this clonotype: Sequence at one end of the junction differs from germline and may be a read error. The chain joins TRBV6-2 or TRBV6-3 to TRBJ2-1, with D hard to call. The CDR3 is 13 amino acids. Looked up from germline, CDR1 is MNHEY and CDR2 is SVGEGT. The DNA of the CDR3 is TGTGCCAGCAGCTACATTTCCTACGATGAGCAGTTCTTC. Its protein is CASSYISYDEQFF.

The CDR3 protein is CSVQQGSEQYF. In DNA, the CDR3 is TGCAGCGTCCAACAGGGATCCGAGCAGTACTTC. The chain couples TRBV29-1 to TRBJ2-7, with D tentatively TRBD1 (6 bases). Germline values: CDR1 SQVTM, CDR2 ANQGSEA. The CDR3 is made up of 11 amino acids. V was pared by 6 bases and J by 6 bases, with 12 bases between.

Notes on this clonotype: The CDR3 does not end in the conserved phenylalanine or tryptophan, so this is likely a read error. This sequence joins TRBV11-2 and TRBJ2-1, with D perhaps assigned TRBD1 or TRBD2 (5 bases each). CDR1 is SGHAT, CDR2 FQNNGV, per germline. The CDR3 loop spans 15 amino acids. The CDR3 DNA reads TGTGCCAGCAGCTTAATCCTAGGGGAGATTGATGACCAGTTCTTA. Translating it yields CASSLILGEIDDQFL.

Regarding this clonotype: A read error is likely, as this CDR3 ends without the conserved phenylalanine or tryptophan. The DNA is left out, because the CDR3 cannot be placed on it with certainty; the CDR3 is given as TCRdb lists it. The chain combines TRBV11-2 with TRBJ2-1; whether TRBD1, the table's D call, matches the DNA was not checked. The CDR3 has 15 amino acids, counting both end residues. Per the germline V gene, CDR1 is SGHAT and CDR2 is FQNNGV. CDR3 loop: CASTHYGRGGNERFS.

In the case of this clonotype: A much larger clone lies one base from this, so it may be a read error. Likely a read error: the CDR3 ends without its conserved phenylalanine or tryptophan. The chain is built from TRBV5-5 and TRBJ1-4; D is unresolved. Per germline, CDR1 SGHKS and CDR2 YYEKEE (reference sequence). The CDR3 runs 16 residues. Trimming pared 3 bases from V and 8 bases from J, leaving 20 bases between. CDR3 bases: TGTGCCAGCAGCTCCCATCGCGGCGGCTTGGACGAAAAACTGTTTTAT. Protein product: CASSSHRGGLDEKLFY.

To note about this clonotype: Sequence at one end of the junction differs from germline and may be a read error. This chain joins TRBV5-4 and TRBJ1-6; 7 bases line up with TRBD1. CDR3 length: 15 residues. CDR1 is SGHNT, CDR2 YYREEE, per germline (reference sequence). In DNA, the CDR3 is TGTCCCAGCAGCTTGGCCGGGACAGCTAATTCATCCCTCCACTTT. Translating it yields CPSSLAGTANSSLHF.